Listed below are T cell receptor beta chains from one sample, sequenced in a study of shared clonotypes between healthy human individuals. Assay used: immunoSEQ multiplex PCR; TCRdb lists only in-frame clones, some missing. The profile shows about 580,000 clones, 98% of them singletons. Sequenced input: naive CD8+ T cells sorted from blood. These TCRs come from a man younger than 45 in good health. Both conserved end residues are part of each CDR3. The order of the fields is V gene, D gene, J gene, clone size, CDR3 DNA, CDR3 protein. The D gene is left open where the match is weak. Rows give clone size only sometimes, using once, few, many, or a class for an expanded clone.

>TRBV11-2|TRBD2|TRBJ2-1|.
TGTGCCAGCAGCCACCCTGGGACTAGCGGGAGATCCTACAATGAGCAGTTCTTC
CASSHPGTSGRSYNEQFF
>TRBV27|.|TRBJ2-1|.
TGTGCCAGCACCCCCGAGTTTGGGACCACCAATGAGCAGTTCTTC
CASTPEFGTTNEQFF
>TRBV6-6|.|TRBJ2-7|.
TGTGCCAGCAGTTACTCCGGTGAGTCCTACGAGCAGTACTTC
CASSYSGESYEQYF
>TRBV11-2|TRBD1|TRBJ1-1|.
TGTGCCAGCAGTTGGACAGGGTTGAACACTGAAGCTTTCTTT
CASSWTGLNTEAFF
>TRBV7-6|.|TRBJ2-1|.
TGTGCCAGCAGCTTAGCAGCCGACACAAGGAATGAGCAGTTCTTC
CASSLAADTRNEQFF
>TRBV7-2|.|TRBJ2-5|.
TGTGCCAGCAGCCGCTTCCCTATACGAGAGACCCAGTACTTC
CASSRFPIRETQYF
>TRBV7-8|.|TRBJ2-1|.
TGTGCCAGCAGCTTATTGGGGGCGGAAGGACAGTTCTTC
CASSLLGAEGQFF
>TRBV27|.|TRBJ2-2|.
TGTGCCAGCAGTTTAATAGGAGACGCGAACACCGGGGAGCTGTTTTTT
CASSLIGDANTGELFF
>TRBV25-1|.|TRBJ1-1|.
TGTGCCAGCAGTGAAGGACCAAAGGCCACTGAAGCTTTCTTT
CASSEGPKATEAFF
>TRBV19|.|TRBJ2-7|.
TGTGCCAGTAGTATCCCGGGGATCTACGAGCAGTACTTC
CASSIPGIYEQYF
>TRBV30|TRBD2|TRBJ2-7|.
TGTGCCTGGGGACCGGGGGGGCCCTACGAGCAGTACTTC
CAWGPGGPYEQYF
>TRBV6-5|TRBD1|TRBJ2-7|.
TGTGCCAGCAGCTGGGGACAGGGCTACGAGCAGTACTTC
CASSWGQGYEQYF
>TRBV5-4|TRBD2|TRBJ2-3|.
TGTGCCAGCAGCTCGGGACTAGCGGGAGGGCCAAATACGCAGTATTTT
CASSSGLAGGPNTQYF
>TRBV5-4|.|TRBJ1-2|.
TGTGCCAGCAGCTTGGTTATTATAGGGGGAGGATTTAACTATGGCTACACCTTC
CASSLVIIGGGFNYGYTF
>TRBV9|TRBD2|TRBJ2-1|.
TGTGCCAGCAGCGTAGAGGGGCGGGCTAGCGGGAACGTACCAACATACAATGAGCAGTTCTTC
CASSVEGRASGNVPTYNEQFF
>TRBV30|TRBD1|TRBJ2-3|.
TGTGCCTGGAGTGTAGGGACAGGTGAGGATACGCAGTATTTT
CAWSVGTGEDTQYF
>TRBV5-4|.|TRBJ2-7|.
TGTGCCAGCAGCTTGGGTTTAAGCCTTTCCTACGAGCAGTACTTC
CASSLGLSLSYEQYF
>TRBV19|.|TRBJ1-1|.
TGTGCCAGTAGTGTCGGACGGATTGGCGTCAAAGCTTTCTTT
CASSVGRIGVKAFF
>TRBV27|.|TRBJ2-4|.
TGTGCCAGCAGTTTATCCGTTTCCAAAAACATTCAGTACTTC
CASSLSVSKNIQYF
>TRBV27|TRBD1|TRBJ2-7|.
TGTGCCAGCAAATCCGGGACAGGACACTACGAGCAGTACTTC
CASKSGTGHYEQYF
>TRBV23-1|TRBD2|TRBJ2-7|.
TGCGCCAGCAGTCAATCAGCGGGGCTAGCGGGAGGTACCTACGAGCAGTACTTC
CASSQSAGLAGGTYEQYF
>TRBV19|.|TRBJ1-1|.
TGTGCCAGTAGTATCGTCGGGAACGAAGCTTTCTTT
CASSIVGNEAFF
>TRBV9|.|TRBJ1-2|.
TGTGCCAGCAGCGACCGGGTCCATGGCTACACCTTC
CASSDRVHGYTF
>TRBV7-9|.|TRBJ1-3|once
TGTGCCAGCAGCTTAGCCCGGGACCGCGGAAACACCATATATTTT
CASSLARDRGNTIYF
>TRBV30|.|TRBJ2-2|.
TGTGCCTGGACGGGAGTGAGGGCCCGGGAGCTGTTTTTT
CAWTGVRARELFF
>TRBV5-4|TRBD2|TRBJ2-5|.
TGTGCCAGCAGCTTATTGCTAGCGGAGGTAGAGACCCAGTACTTC
CASSLLLAEVETQYF
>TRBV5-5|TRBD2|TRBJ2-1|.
TGTGCCAGCAGCTCTGTAAGCGGGAGCGGAGAGCAGTTCTTC
CASSSVSGSGEQFF
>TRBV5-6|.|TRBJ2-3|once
TGTGCCAGCAGCTTGGCCTCGGATACGCAGTATTTT
CASSLASDTQYF
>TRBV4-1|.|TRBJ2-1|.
TGCGCCAGCAGCCAAGATCCTTACGGATTCTACAATGAGCAGTTCTTC
CASSQDPYGFYNEQFF
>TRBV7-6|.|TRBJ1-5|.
TGTGCCAGCAGCTTAGAACAGGGTAGGAGCAATCAGCCCCAGCATTTT
CASSLEQGRSNQPQHF
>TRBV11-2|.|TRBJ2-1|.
TGTGCCAGCAGCTTAGCTCCCCTTCTTAGCTCCTACAATGAGCAGTTCTTC
CASSLAPLLSSYNEQFF
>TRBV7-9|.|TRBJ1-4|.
TGTGCCAGCAGCTACCAGGAAGAAAGCGAAAAACTGTTTTTT
CASSYQEESEKLFF
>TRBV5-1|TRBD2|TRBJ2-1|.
TGCGCCAGCAGCTTGGCCCCGGGACAGGGACTAGCGGGAGGCAATGAGCAGTTCTTC
CASSLAPGQGLAGGNEQFF